These 9 T cell receptor beta chains came from one sample sequenced in a study of vaccination and CD4 T cells after COVID-19. The treatment is: roughly 11-day PBMC culture with coronavirus spike peptide pools or control peptides (ViraFEST assay). The antigens of these receptors remain unknown. Sequenced with the Oncomine TCR Beta short-read assay was DNA taken from cultured CD4+ T cells. Each CDR3 protein gets one entry after TCRdb re-called the PCR reads with MiXCR. This table has 9,500 to 10,000 distinct CDR3 sequences, under 70% appearing once. Material for sequencing was CD4+ T cells from blood, cultured in vitro. The receptors originated from a human donor who had recovered from COVID-19.

This chain joins TRBV7-6 and TRBJ2-3; D is perhaps TRBD1 or TRBD2 (5 bases each). Trimming took 1 base from V and 1 from J, leaving 9 bases between them. This CDR3 region has 15 residues. Germline loops: CDR1 SGHVS, CDR2 FNYEAQ. The CDR3 region has the DNA TGTGCCAGCAGCTTAGGCCGGGGACGCACAGATACGCAGTATTTT. It codes for CASSLGRGRTDTQYF. The whole variable domain, remainder taken from reference TRBV7-6 and TRBJ2-3, is GAGVSQSPRYKVTKRGQDVALRCDPISGHVSLYWYRQALGQGPEFLTYFNYEAQQDKSGLPNDRFSAERPEGSISTLTIQRTEQRDSAMYRCASSLGRGRTDTQYFGPGTRLTVL.

The sample holds a few counts of this clonotype. This sequence joins TRBV20-1 and TRBJ2-3, with D unresolved. Per germline, CDR1 DFQATT and CDR2 SNEGSKA (reference sequence). The CDR3 runs to 16 residues. The germline V and J ends were trimmed by 6 bases and 4 bases, with 23 bases remaining between them. The CDR3 reads CSAFGSKGSVSDTQYF. CDR3 DNA: TGCAGTGCCTTCGGGTCGAAGGGTAGTGTATCAGATACGCAGTATTTT.

CDR3 region: CASSLTGVNTEAFF. The CDR3, as DNA: TGTGCCAGCAGTTTGACTGGGGTGAACACTGAAGCTTTCTTT. The chain links TRBV12-3 or TRBV12-4 to TRBJ1-1, with D unresolved. The V end lost 3 bases, the J end lost 0 bases, and 8 bases lay between the germline ends. The CDR3 runs 14 residues.

This clonotype has more than one count but fewer than ten. The chain links TRBV2 to TRBJ2-5, with D tentatively TRBD2 (5 bases). The germline V and J ends were trimmed by 4 bases and 4 bases, with 10 bases remaining between them. The CDR3 has 13 amino acids. Germline V gene lookup returns CDR1 SNHLY and CDR2 FYNNEI. The CDR3 nucleotides read TGTGCCAGCAGTGGATTGGCGGGAGAGACCCAGTACTTC. Translation: CASSGLAGETQYF. The full variable domain, rest sourced from reference TRBV2 and TRBJ2-5, is EPEVTQTPSHQVTQMGQEVILRCVPISNHLYFYWYRQILGQKVEFLVSFYNNEISEKSEIFDDQFSVERPDGSNFTLKIRSTKLEDSAMYFCASSGLAGETQYFGPGTRLLVL.

This clonotype has just a few counts. The CDR3, as DNA: TGTGCCAGCAGTGCGGGACAGGGAAGCAATCAGCCCCAGCATTTT. It codes for CASSAGQGSNQPQHF. The chain combines TRBV6-1 with TRBJ1-5, with TRBD1 matching over 9 bases. The trim removed 4 bases at V and 1 base at J, leaving 2 bases unmatched. Germline V gene sequence: CDR1 MNHNS, CDR2 SASEGT. The length of the CDR3 is 15 residues.

The chain is built from TRBV20-1 and TRBJ2-3; D is undetermined. The CDR3 has 15 residues. Germline CDR1 is DFQATT and CDR2 is SNEGSKA (reference sequence). The V end lost 0 bases, the J end lost 0 bases, and 10 bases lay between the germline ends. This CDR3 reads CSARDPARSTDTQYF. In nucleotides, the CDR3 is TGCAGTGCTAGAGATCCCGCCCGGAGCACAGATACGCAGTATTTT.

In this sample, this clonotype turned up once. This chain links TRBV6-2 or TRBV6-3 with TRBJ2-5, with D unclear. This CDR3 is built from 14 residues. The germline V and J ends were trimmed by 0 bases and 5 bases, with 10 bases remaining between them. Germline V gene sequence: CDR1 MNHEY, CDR2 SVGEGT. CDR3 loop: CASSYSSRRETQYF. Written as DNA, the CDR3 is TGTGCCAGCAGTTACTCGAGCCGACGGGAGACCCAGTACTTC.

V is TRBV20-1 and J is TRBJ2-1; D call uncertain. CDR1 DFQATT and CDR2 SNEGSKA come from the germline V gene (reference sequence). This CDR3 region has 12 residues. The V gene lost 3 bases and the J gene lost 5 bases, with 8 bases spanning the gap. The CDR3 spells CSASLRDNEQFF. Written as DNA, the CDR3 is TGCAGTGCTAGCTTACGGGACAATGAGCAGTTCTTC.

This clonotype was detected only a few times. The rearrangement uses TRBV15 and TRBJ2-5, with 9 nucleotides matching TRBD2. CDR1 LNHNV and CDR2 YYDKDF come from the germline V gene (reference sequence). The ends lost 2 bases at V and 1 base at J; junction bases unmatched: 5. The CDR3 contains 16 residues. The CDR3 reads CATSRSLAGAQETQYF. The CDR3 bases are TGTGCCACCAGCAGATCGTTAGCGGGGGCCCAAGAGACCCAGTACTTC.